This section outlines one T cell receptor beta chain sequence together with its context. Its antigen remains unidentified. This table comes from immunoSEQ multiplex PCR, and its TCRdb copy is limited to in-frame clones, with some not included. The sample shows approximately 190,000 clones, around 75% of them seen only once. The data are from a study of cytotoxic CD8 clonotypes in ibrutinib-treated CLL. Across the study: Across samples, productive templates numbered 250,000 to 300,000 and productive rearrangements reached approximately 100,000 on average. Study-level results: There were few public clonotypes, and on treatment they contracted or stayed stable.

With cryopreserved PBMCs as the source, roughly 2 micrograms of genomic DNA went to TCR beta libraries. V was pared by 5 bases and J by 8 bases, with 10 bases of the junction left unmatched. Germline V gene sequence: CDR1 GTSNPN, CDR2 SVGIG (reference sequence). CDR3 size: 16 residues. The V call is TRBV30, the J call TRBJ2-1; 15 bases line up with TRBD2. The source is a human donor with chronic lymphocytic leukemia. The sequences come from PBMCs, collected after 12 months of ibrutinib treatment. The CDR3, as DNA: TGTGCCTGGGGAAGGCGGACTAGCGGGGGGGGACATGAGCAGTTCTTC. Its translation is CAWGRRTSGGGHEQFF.